This TCR beta chain derives from a study of blood T cell repertoires in COVID-19. On the study more broadly: The United States, Italy and Spain supplied acute and convalescent COVID-19 samples.

This clone was counted only a few times. This CDR3 has 14 residues. V was pared by 3 bases and J by 4 bases, with 12 bases between. Germline V gives CDR1 ENHRY, CDR2 SYGVKD. In the original workflow: Estimated nucleated cell counts came from reference gene primer amplification. Assay: immunoSEQ multiplex PCR; the TCRdb copy retains only in-frame clones and omits some. The V and J calls and clone size come from that table; D and trimming were worked out from the DNA. The sample records under 300,000 clones, roughly 90% being singletons. The rearrangement uses TRBV10-3 and TRBJ1-2; D may be TRBD1 (6 bases). The sequence was collected from a woman in her 40s who had recovered from COVID-19. Sequenced sample: peripheral blood. CDR3 sequence reads: CAISDGGQGYGYTF. For the CDR3, the DNA is TGTGCCATCAGTGACGGGGGGCAAGGCTATGGCTACACCTTC.